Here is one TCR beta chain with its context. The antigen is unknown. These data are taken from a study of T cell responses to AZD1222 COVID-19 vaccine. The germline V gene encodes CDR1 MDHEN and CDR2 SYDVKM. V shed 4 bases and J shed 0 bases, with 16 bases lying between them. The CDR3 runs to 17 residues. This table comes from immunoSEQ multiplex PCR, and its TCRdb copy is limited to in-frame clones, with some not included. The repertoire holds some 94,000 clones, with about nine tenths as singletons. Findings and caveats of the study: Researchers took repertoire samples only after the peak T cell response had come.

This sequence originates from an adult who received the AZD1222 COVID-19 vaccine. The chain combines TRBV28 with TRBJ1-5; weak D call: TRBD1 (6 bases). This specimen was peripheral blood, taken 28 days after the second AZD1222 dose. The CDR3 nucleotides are TGTGCCAGCAGTTCATTCGAGGGGGATTATAGCAATCAGCCCCAGCATTTT. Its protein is CASSSFEGDYSNQPQHF. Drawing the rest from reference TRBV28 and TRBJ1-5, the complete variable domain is DVKVTQSSRYLVKRTGEKVFLECVQDMDHENMFWYRQDPGLGLRLIYFSYDVKMKEKGDIPEGYSVSREKKERFSLILESASTNQTSMYLCASSSFEGDYSNQPQHFGDGTRLSIL.